This T cell receptor (beta chain) was retrieved from a study of T-cell memory formation after mild COVID-19. Whole-study context: TCR clusters were mostly confined to one donor each. Findings of the study overall: Contracting CD4+ clones sat mainly in CM and EM; CD8+ in EMRA. Memory from before infection featured some responding clones, which suggests cross-reactive memory joined.

Trimming left V 1 base short and J 8 bases short, with 11 bases between. The germline V gene has CDR1 DFQATT and CDR2 SNEGSKA (reference sequence). This CDR3 is built from 12 residues. The TCR alpha and TCR beta cDNA libraries, bearing sample barcodes and UMIs, were generated by 5'RACE using constant-segment primers. TCRdb fed the 5' RACE reads into MiXCR, producing one record per CDR3 protein. The table has some 290,000 distinct CDR3 sequences, about 16% seen once. This clonotype was picked up a small number of times. Its antigen is as yet unknown. The receptor comes from a man aged 18 to 30 who had mild COVID-19 (a few samples of this study predate the infection). Cell type and time point are not known. Sequenced input: PBMCs or a T cell subset sorted from them (not recorded which). The genes are TRBV20-1 and TRBJ1-2; D is undetermined. In nucleotides, the CDR3 is TGCAGTGCTAGAGCTCGAGGTGGCGGCTACACCTTC. This gives the protein CSARARGGGYTF.